This T cell receptor (beta chain) was retrieved from a study of shared clonotypes between healthy human individuals. Across the whole study: Donors had three CD4 naive, three CD4 memory, two CD8 naive and one CD8 memory plate apiece. Study-wide findings and caveats: Compared with memory subsets, naive subsets generally had larger estimated richness. Clonotype sharing among donors, it was expected, would be affected by sequencing depth.

Sequenced by immunoSEQ multiplex PCR; TCRdb stores in-frame clones only, minus some. The sample lists 1.4 million or so clones; 98% were seen once. In regard to this clone: What it binds is unknown.

The material sequenced was naive CD4+ T cells sorted from blood. Subset meaning: CD45RA+ positively selected. The TCR was taken from a man between 25 and 39 years old in good health.

The CDR3 DNA follows: TGTGCCAGCAGAAGCCGGGAGCAGTTCTTC. Protein sequence: CASRSREQFF. The chain is built from TRBV28 and TRBJ2-1, with D hard to call. Germline assignment: CDR1 MDHEN and CDR2 SYDVKM. Trimming took 6 bases from V and 10 from J, leaving 7 bases between them. The CDR3 length is 10 residues.